This T cell receptor beta chain was captured by sequencing in a study of CD8 T cells in Susac syndrome (dated by TCRdb to about 2019). In the study overall: Whether CD8+ T cell activation and differentiation in Susac syndrome was antigen driven was tested using repertoire sequencing. Clonality of the CD8+ T cell repertoire was compared between roughly eleven healthy donors, approximately 14 Susac syndrome patients and under 19 multiple sclerosis patients. Paper-wide results and their limitations: The study acknowledged that relatively few individuals were included in the TCR sequencing and HLA analysis.

Details on this clonotype: It has no known antigen specificity. Base qualities are missing; no much larger clone stands one base away.

RNA was extracted using the RNeasy kit, and roughly 0.5 to 1 microgram was reverse transcribed with random hexamers. The immunoSEQ multiplex PCR assay, covering 54 Vbeta and 13 Jbeta segments, was used to amplify TCR beta CDR3 regions. PCR amplification bias was corrected using a synthetic template baseline for primer optimization and computational correction. In the original analysis: Reads were annotated to V, D and J genes according to IMGT and were analyzed with immunoSEQ Analyzer, with only productive sequences retained. To calculate clonality, Shannon entropy was normalized by log2 of the number of productive unique sequences and then subtracted from one. For each patient and control, public and private clones were evaluated among the 100 most prevalent clones. A clone was defined as Susac-specific if it was absent from the healthy and MS cohorts, from some 980 published viral clones and from other ImmuneACCESS disease sequences. In-frame beta chains were kept once TCRdb had trimmed the public reads at Q25 with fastp and called clones with MiXCR. All rows with the same CDR3 protein become a single entry with the most common DNA and genes. The V and J calls here are based on TCRdb, not the publication. This sample gives about 300,000 distinct CDR3 sequences in total; approximately 89% of them show up just once. The ten biggest clones cover less than 0.2% of the sample.

Peripheral blood CD8+ and CD4+ T cells from healthy donors, Susac syndrome patients and multiple sclerosis patients were profiled using high-throughput TCR beta sequencing. The multiple sclerosis controls were treatment-naive patients whose relapsing-remitting disease, either stable or active, fulfilled the revised McDonald criteria. CD8+ TEMRA cells were enriched by FACS, while bulk CD8+ and CD4+ T cells were purified by magnetic negative isolation. Blood was collected in EDTA tubes and processed within 24 hours, with PBMCs isolated through density gradient centrifugation. PBMCs intended for TCR sequencing were frozen in liquid nitrogen and were later thawed in a 37 degrees C water bath. The sorted or isolated CD4+, CD8+ and CD8+ TEMRA cells reached a purity of at least 90%. The CDR3 sequence holds 14 residues, the cysteine and phenylalanine included. The retained sequence is limited to the CDR3, 42 bases, with the frame set at the first base. The germline V gene encodes CDR1 LNHDA and CDR2 SQIVND (reference sequence). From V the trimming removes 9 bases and from J it removes 2 bases, while the gene matches leave 6 bases of the junction unaccounted for.

The origin of this receptor is a human donor with multiple sclerosis. The sequenced sample consisted of CD8+ T cells from PBMCs. Recombination connected TRBV19 to TRBJ2-7; 11 bases in the junction line up with TRBD1. The DNA is TGTGCCAGCAGCACGGGACAGGGGGCCTACGAGCAGTACTTC. It is translated as CASSTGQGAYEQYF.